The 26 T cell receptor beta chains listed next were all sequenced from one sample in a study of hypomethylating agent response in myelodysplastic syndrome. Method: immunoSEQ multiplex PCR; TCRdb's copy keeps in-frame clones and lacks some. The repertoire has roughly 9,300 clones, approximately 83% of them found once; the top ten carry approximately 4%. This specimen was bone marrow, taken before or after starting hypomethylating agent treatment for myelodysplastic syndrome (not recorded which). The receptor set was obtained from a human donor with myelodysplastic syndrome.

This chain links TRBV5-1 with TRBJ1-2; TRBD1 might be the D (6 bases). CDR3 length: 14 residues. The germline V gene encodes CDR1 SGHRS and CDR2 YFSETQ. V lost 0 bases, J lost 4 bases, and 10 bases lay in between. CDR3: CASSLVGGSYGYTF. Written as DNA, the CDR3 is TGCGCCAGCAGCTTGGTAGGGGGGAGCTATGGCTACACCTTC.

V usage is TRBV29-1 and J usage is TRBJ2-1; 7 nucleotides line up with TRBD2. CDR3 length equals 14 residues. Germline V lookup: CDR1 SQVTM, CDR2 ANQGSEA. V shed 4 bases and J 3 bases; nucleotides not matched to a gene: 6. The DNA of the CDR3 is TGCAGCGTTGTTCTAGCGGTTGTCTACAATGAGCAGTTCTTC. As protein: CSVVLAVVYNEQFF.

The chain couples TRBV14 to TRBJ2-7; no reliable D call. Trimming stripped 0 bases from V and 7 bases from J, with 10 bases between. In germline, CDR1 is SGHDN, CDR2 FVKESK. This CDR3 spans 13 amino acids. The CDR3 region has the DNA TGTGCCAGCAGCCAAGATTTGACGACAGAGCAGTACTTC. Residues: CASSQDLTTEQYF.

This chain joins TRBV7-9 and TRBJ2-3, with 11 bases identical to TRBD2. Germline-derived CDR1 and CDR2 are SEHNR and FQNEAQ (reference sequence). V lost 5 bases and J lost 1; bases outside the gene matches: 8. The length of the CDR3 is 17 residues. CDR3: CASSPGTSGLGTDTQYF. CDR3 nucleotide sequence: TGTGCCAGCAGCCCGGGGACTAGCGGTTTAGGCACAGATACGCAGTATTTT.

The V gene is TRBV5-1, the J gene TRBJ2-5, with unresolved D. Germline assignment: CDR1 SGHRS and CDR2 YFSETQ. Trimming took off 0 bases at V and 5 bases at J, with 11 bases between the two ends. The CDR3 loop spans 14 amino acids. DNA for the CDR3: TGCGCCAGCAGCTTGGAGGGCGCCCGTGAGACCCAGTACTTC. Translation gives CASSLEGARETQYF.

The CDR3, as DNA: TGTGCCAGCACCCCGGCCAACGTCCTGACTTTC. It codes for CASTPANVLTF. This rearrangement joins TRBV7-2 to TRBJ2-6; no definite D call. Trimming cost V 7 bases and J 6 bases, with 4 bases left between them. The germline CDR1 and CDR2 sequences are SGHTA and FQGNSA. This CDR3 has 11 amino acids.

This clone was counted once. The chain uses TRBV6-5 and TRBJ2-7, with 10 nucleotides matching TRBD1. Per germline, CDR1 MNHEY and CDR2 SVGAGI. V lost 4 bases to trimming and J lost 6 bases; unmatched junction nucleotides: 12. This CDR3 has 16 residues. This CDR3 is CASSSRFGTGAGEQYF. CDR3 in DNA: TGTGCCAGCAGTTCCCGCTTCGGGACAGGGGCGGGCGAGCAGTACTTC.

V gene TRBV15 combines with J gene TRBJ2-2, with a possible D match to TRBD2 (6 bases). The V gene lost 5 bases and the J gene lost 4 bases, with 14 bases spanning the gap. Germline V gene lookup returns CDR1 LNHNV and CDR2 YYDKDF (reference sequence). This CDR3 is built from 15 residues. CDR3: CATSRGDGPTGELFF. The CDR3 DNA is TGTGCCACCAGCCGCGGGGACGGACCCACCGGGGAGCTGTTTTTT.

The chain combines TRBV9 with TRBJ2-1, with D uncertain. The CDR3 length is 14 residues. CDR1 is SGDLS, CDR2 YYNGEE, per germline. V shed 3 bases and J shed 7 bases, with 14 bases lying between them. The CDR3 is CASSAPPLLNEQFF. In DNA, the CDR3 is TGTGCCAGCAGCGCCCCCCCCCTGCTGAATGAGCAGTTCTTC.

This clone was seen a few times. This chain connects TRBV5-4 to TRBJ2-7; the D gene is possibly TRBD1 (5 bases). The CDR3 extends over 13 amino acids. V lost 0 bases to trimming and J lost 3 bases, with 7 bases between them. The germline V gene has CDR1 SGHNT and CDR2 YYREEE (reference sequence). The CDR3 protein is CASSLGQFYEQYF. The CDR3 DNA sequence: TGTGCCAGCAGCTTGGGACAGTTCTACGAGCAGTACTTC.

Here the CDR3 DNA reads TGTGCCAGTAGGGGGGGACTAGCGAACACCGGGGAGCTGTTTTTT. This sequence encodes CASRGGLANTGELFF. The genes are TRBV19 and TRBJ2-2, with 8 bases identical to TRBD2. This CDR3 comprises 15 residues. The V gene end was trimmed by 6 bases and the J gene end by 0 bases; junction bases not matched to a gene: 3. Germline assignment: CDR1 LNHDA and CDR2 SQIVND (reference sequence).

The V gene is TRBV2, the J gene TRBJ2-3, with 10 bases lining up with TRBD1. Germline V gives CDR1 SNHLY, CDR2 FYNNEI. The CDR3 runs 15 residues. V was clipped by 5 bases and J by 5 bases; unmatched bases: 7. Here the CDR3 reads CASSPDRGQGDTQYF. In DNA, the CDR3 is TGTGCCAGCAGTCCCGACAGGGGGCAGGGAGATACGCAGTATTTT.

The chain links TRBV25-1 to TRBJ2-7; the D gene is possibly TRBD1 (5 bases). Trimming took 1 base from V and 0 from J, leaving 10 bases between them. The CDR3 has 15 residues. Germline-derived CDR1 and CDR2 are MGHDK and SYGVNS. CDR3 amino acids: CASSEFPGNSYEQYF. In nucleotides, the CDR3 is TGTGCCAGCAGTGAATTTCCAGGGAACTCCTACGAGCAGTACTTC.

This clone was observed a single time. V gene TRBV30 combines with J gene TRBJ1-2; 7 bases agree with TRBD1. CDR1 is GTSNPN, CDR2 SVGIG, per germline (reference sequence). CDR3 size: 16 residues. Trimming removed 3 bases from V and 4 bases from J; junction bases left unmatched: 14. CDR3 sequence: CAWRTPGDRLSYGYTF. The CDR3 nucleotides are TGTGCCTGGAGGACACCTGGGGACAGACTATCCTATGGCTACACCTTC. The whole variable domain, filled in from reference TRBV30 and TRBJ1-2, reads SQTIHQWPATLVQPVGSPLSLECTVEGTSNPNLYWYRQAAGRGLQLLFYSVGIGQISSEVPQNLSASRPQDRQFILSSKKLLLSDSGFYLCAWRTPGDRLSYGYTFGSGTRLTVV.

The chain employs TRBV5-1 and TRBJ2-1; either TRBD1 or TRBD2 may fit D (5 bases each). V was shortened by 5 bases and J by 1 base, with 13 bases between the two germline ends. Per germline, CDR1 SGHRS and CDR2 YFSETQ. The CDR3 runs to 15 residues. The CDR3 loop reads CASRSGTSSYNEQFF. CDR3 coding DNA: TGCGCCAGCAGATCCGGGACCTCTTCCTACAATGAGCAGTTCTTC. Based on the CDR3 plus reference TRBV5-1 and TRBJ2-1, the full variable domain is KAGVTQTPRYLIKTRGQQVTLSCSPISGHRSVSWYQQTPGQGLQFLFEYFSETQRNKGNFPGRFSGRQFSNSRSEMNVSTLELGDSALYLCASRSGTSSYNEQFFGPGTRLTVL.

CDR3 nucleotides: TGTGCCAGCAGCAGGGCTATCCAAGAGACCCAGTACTTC. Translation: CASSRAIQETQYF. The rearrangement uses TRBV9 and TRBJ2-5; the D is unclear. There are 13 residues in the CDR3. Trimming pared 4 bases from V and 1 base from J, leaving 8 bases between. From germline, CDR1 is SGDLS and CDR2 YYNGEE. The full variable domain, with the rest looked up from reference TRBV9 and TRBJ2-5, is DSGVTQTPKHLITATGQRVTLRCSPRSGDLSVYWYQQSLDQGLQFLIQYYNGEERAKGNILERFSAQQFPDLHSELNLSSLELGDSALYFCASSRAIQETQYFGPGTRLLVL.

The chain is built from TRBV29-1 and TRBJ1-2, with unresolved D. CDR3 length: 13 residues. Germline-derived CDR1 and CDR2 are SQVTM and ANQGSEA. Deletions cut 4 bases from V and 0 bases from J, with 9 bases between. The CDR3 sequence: CSVGQSANYGYTF. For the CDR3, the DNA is TGCAGCGTTGGGCAGAGCGCTAACTATGGCTACACCTTC.

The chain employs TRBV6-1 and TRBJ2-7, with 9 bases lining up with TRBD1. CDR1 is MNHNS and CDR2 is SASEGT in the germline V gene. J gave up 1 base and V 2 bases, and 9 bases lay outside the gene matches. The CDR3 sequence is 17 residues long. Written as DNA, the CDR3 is TGTGCCAGCAGTGAAAGTAAGGGACAGGGTAGGTCCTACGAGCAGTACTTC. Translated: CASSESKGQGRSYEQYF.

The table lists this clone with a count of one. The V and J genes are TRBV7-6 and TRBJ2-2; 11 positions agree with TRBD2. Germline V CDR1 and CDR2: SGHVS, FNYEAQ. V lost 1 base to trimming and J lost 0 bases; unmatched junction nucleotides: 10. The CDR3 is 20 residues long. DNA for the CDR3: TGTGCCAGCAGCTTAGAGGGGGGGACTAGCGGAGTGGCGAACACCGGGGAGCTGTTTTTT. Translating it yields CASSLEGGTSGVANTGELFF.

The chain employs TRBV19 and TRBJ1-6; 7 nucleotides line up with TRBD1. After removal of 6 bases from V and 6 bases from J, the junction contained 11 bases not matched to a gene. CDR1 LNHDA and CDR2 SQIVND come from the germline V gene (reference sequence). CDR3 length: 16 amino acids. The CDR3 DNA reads TGTGCCAGTAGCCGCCTCCCGGGACAGCTTAATTCACCCCTCCACTTT. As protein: CASSRLPGQLNSPLHF. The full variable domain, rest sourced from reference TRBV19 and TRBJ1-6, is DGGITQSPKYLFRKEGQNVTLSCEQNLNHDAMYWYRQDPGQGLRLIYYSQIVNDFQKGDIAEGYSVSREKKESFPLTVTSAQKNPTAFYLCASSRLPGQLNSPLHFGNGTRLTVT.

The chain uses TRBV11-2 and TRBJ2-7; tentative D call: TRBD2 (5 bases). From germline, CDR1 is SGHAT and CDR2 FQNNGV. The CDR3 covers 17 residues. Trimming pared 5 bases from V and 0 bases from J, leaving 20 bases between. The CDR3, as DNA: TGTGCCAGCAGCGGTCGACGCCCGGGATTCATCTCCTACGAGCAGTACTTC. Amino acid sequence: CASSGRRPGFISYEQYF. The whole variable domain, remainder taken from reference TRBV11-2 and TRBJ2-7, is EAGVAQSPRYKIIEKRQSVAFWCNPISGHATLYWYQQILGQGPKLLIQFQNNGVVDDSQLPKDRFSAERLKGVDSTLKIQPAKLEDSAVYLCASSGRRPGFISYEQYFGPGTRLTVT.

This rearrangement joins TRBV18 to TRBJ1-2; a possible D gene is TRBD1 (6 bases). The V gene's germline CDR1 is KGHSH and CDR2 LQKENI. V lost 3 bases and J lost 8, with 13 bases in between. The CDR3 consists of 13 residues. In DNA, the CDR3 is TGTGCCAGCTCACCCCGGGGGGCTGAGGGCTACACCTTC. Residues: CASSPRGAEGYTF.

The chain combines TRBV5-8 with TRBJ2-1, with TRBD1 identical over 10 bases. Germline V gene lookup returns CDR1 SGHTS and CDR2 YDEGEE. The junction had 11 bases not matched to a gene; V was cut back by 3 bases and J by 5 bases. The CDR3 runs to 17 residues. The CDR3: CASSSPRGTGAHNEQFF. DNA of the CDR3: TGTGCCAGCAGCTCACCCCGGGGGACAGGGGCGCACAATGAGCAGTTCTTC.

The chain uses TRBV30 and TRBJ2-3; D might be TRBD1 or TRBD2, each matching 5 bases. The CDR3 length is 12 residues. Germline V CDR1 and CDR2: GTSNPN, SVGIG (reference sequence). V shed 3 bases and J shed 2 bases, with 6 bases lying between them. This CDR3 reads CAWSGATDTQYF. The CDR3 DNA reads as TGTGCCTGGAGCGGGGCCACAGATACGCAGTATTTT.

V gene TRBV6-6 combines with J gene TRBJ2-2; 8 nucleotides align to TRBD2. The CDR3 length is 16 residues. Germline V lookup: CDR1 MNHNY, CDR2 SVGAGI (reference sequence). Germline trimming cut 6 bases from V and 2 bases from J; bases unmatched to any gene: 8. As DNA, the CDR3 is TGTGCCAGCAGGCCTACTAGCGGAGCTAACACCGGGGAGCTGTTTTTT. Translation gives CASRPTSGANTGELFF.

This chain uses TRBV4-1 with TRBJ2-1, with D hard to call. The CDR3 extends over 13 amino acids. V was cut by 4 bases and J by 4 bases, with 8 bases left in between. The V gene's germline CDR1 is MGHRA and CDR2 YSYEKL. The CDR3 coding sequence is TGCGCCAGCAGCCTGAATGTATACAATGAGCAGTTCTTC. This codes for CASSLNVYNEQFF.